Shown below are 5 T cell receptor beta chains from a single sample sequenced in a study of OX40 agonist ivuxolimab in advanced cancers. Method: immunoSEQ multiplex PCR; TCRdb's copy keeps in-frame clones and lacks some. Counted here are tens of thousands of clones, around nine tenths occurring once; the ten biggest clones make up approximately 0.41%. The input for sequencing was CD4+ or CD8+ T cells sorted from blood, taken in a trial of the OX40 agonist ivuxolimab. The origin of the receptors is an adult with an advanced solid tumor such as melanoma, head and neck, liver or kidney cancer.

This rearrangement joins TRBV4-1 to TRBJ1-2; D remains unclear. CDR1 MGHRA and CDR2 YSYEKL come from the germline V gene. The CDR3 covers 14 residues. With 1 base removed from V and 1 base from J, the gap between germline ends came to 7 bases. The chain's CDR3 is CASSQVSVNYGYTF. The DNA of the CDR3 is TGCGCCAGCAGCCAAGTGTCCGTTAACTATGGCTACACCTTC.

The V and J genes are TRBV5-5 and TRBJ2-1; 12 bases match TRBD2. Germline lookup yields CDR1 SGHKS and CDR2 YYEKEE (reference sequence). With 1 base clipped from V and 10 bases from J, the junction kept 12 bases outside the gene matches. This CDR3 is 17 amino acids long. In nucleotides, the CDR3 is TGTGCCAGCAGCTTGAGGACTAGCGGGATTCCCAGGTGGGAGCAGTTCTTC. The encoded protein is CASSLRTSGIPRWEQFF.

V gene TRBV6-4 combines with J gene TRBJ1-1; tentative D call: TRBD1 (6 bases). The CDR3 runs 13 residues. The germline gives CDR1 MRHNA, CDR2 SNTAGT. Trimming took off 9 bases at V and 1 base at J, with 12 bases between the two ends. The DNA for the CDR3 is TGTGCCAGTAGTACACAGGGGAACACTGAAGCTTTCTTT. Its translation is CASSTQGNTEAFF.

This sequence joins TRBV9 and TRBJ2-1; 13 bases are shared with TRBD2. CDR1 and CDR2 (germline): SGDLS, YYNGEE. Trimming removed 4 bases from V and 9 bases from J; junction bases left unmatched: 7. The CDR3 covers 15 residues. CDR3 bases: TGTGCCAGCAGCCCCCGGACTAGCGGGAGAAGTGAGCAGTTCTTC. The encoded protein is CASSPRTSGRSEQFF.

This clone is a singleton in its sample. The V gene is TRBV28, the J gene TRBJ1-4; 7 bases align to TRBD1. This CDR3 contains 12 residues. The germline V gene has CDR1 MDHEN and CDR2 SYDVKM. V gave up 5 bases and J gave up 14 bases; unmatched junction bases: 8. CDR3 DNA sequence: TGTGCCAGCAGTACTTTGGACAGGTCCCTGTTTTTT. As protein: CASSTLDRSLFF.